The 25 T cell receptor beta chains reported below all come from one sample, sequenced in a study of long-term antiretroviral therapy in people with HIV. Survey-level immunoSEQ v3.0 assays were run. The method was immunoSEQ multiplex PCR; TCRdb's version includes in-frame clones alone and lacks a portion of them. Of about 20,000 clones listed, 75% to 85% are singletons. Sequencing was performed on unsorted PBMCs, taken 0.2 years after starting antiretroviral therapy. These receptor sequences come from a woman between 40 and 55 years old with HIV.

The V gene is TRBV5-4, the J gene TRBJ2-5; 8 bases match TRBD2. Germline V gene lookup returns CDR1 SGHNT and CDR2 YYREEE (reference sequence). CDR3 size: 15 residues. Trimming took 4 bases from V and 4 from J; bases not matched to a gene: 9. The CDR3 spells CASSPPSGSGETQYF. The CDR3 DNA reads as TGTGCCAGCAGCCCCCCAAGCGGGAGCGGAGAGACCCAGTACTTC. Variable domain in full (rest from reference TRBV5-4 and TRBJ2-5): ETGVTQSPTHLIKTRGQQVTLRCSSQSGHNTVSWYQQALGQGPQFIFQYYREEENGRGNFPPRFSGLQFPNYSSELNVNALELDDSALYLCASSPPSGSGETQYFGPGTRLLVL.

The chain joins TRBV7-9 to TRBJ1-5; 8 nucleotides align to TRBD1. Germline values: CDR1 SEHNR, CDR2 FQNEAQ (reference sequence). The CDR3 is 17 residues long. With V trimmed by 1 base and J by 3 bases, 8 bases remained unmatched. The CDR3 nucleotides are TGTGCCAGCAGCTTAGTAGGGGGACAGGAACTCAATCAGCCCCAGCATTTT. Its protein product is CASSLVGGQELNQPQHF.

This rearrangement joins TRBV5-1 to TRBJ2-5; D ambiguous. In germline, CDR1 is SGHRS, CDR2 YFSETQ. CDR3 length: 13 residues. With 5 bases removed from V and 2 bases from J, the gap between germline ends came to 10 bases. In nucleotides, the CDR3 is TGCGCCAGCAGTAGTGGCCCTCAAGAGACCCAGTACTTC. Protein product: CASSSGPQETQYF.

The chain employs TRBV25-1 and TRBJ2-1, with 9 bases that match TRBD2. Germline loops: CDR1 MGHDK, CDR2 SYGVNS. CDR3 length: 14 residues. V dropped 5 bases and J dropped 4; count of bases not matched to a gene: 3. CDR3 DNA: TGTGCCAGCAGTTCGCGGGAGGGGTACAATGAGCAGTTCTTC. Protein: CASSSREGYNEQFF.

V gene TRBV5-4 combines with J gene TRBJ1-4; TRBD1 matches at 9 bases. Looked up from germline, CDR1 is SGHNT and CDR2 is YYREEE (reference sequence). V trimming: 3 bases; J trimming: 6 bases; junction bases outside the gene matches: 6. The CDR3 spans 15 residues. The CDR3: CASSSRDRVDEKLFF. The CDR3 coding sequence is TGTGCCAGCAGCTCGAGGGACAGGGTGGATGAAAAACTGTTTTTT.

A remark on this clone: Relative to the germline gene, one junction end is altered; a read error may explain this. The CDR3 sequence: CASSFSVRPSANTIYF. The CDR3 DNA is TGTGCCAGCAGTTTCTCTGTACGACCCTCTGCAAACACCATATATTTT. The J gene is TRBJ1-3, the V gene TRBV28, with D unclear. CDR3 size: 16 residues. Germline assignment: CDR1 MDHEN and CDR2 SYDVKM.

This clone was recorded once. The chain recombines TRBV5-8 with TRBJ1-1; the D gene is possibly TRBD1 (5 bases). The CDR3 loop spans 15 amino acids. Trimming pared 4 bases from V and 1 base from J, leaving 14 bases between. The germline V gene has CDR1 SGHTS and CDR2 YDEGEE. The CDR3 sequence: CASSGWDLSNTEAFF. As DNA, the CDR3 is TGTGCCAGCAGCGGATGGGACCTATCGAACACTGAAGCTTTCTTT.

This rearrangement joins TRBV29-1 to TRBJ1-2; 7 bases agree with TRBD1. Germline V gene data show CDR1 as SQVTM and CDR2 as ANQGSEA. V trimming: 8 bases; J trimming: 8 bases; junction bases outside the gene matches: 14. The CDR3 runs 13 residues. DNA for the CDR3: TGCAGCCTCCAGGTCGACAGGGAAGACGGCTACACCTTC. This sequence encodes CSLQVDREDGYTF.

This clone appeared a single time. The genes are TRBV7-2 and TRBJ2-7, with TRBD2 matching 9 bases. This CDR3 contains 14 residues. V dropped 3 bases and J dropped 3; count of bases not matched to a gene: 3. Germline CDR1 is SGHTA and CDR2 is FQGNSA. The CDR3 DNA follows: TGTGCCAGCAGCTTCCTAGCGGGAAGCTACGAGCAGTACTTC. Protein sequence: CASSFLAGSYEQYF.

V is TRBV6-5 and J is TRBJ2-7; D may match TRBD1 or TRBD2 (5 bases each). V was trimmed by 5 bases and J by 6 bases, leaving 17 bases between them. Germline lookup yields CDR1 MNHEY and CDR2 SVGAGI. The CDR3 length is 14 residues. CDR3 loop: CASSKGPEVGEQYF. CDR3 coding DNA: TGTGCCAGCAGTAAGGGACCCGAGGTGGGCGAGCAGTACTTC.

The CDR3 loop reads CASSLGGQGAWEQYF. The DNA for the CDR3 is TGTGCCAGCAGCTTAGGAGGACAGGGGGCTTGGGAGCAGTACTTC. The chain combines TRBV13 with TRBJ2-7, with 11 bases aligning to TRBD1. CDR3 length equals 15 residues. Per germline, CDR1 PRHDT and CDR2 FYEKMQ (reference sequence). The V gene end was trimmed by 0 bases and the J gene end by 7 bases; junction bases not matched to a gene: 5.

This clone has just a few counts. This chain joins TRBV6-5 and TRBJ1-2; D remains ambiguous. Germline assignment: CDR1 MNHEY and CDR2 SVGAGI. Trimming removed 2 bases from V and 3 bases from J, with 10 bases in between. This CDR3 spans 14 amino acids. The CDR3 sequence: CASSYRDVDYGYTF. As DNA, the CDR3 is TGTGCCAGCAGTTACAGGGATGTGGACTATGGCTACACCTTC.

The V gene is TRBV7-9, the J gene TRBJ1-1; the D gene is possibly TRBD1 (6 bases). V was shortened by 3 bases and J by 1 base, with 9 bases between the two germline ends. The CDR3 runs 14 residues. Germline values: CDR1 SEHNR, CDR2 FQNEAQ (reference sequence). The DNA for the CDR3 is TGTGCCAGCAGCTTTTTGGGGGCGAACACTGAAGCTTTCTTT. Protein: CASSFLGANTEAFF.

This chain joins TRBV5-6 and TRBJ2-1; possible D gene TRBD2, 7 bases. Germline V gives CDR1 SGHDT, CDR2 YYEEEE. Trimming took 0 bases from V and 0 from J, leaving 10 bases between them. The CDR3 sequence is 16 residues long. CDR3 coding DNA: TGTGCCAGCAGCTTGGAAGGGGGGGACTCCTACAATGAGCAGTTCTTC. As protein: CASSLEGGDSYNEQFF. The variable domain in full, with the rest retrieved from reference TRBV5-6 and TRBJ2-1, is DAGVTQSPTHLIKTRGQQVTLRCSPKSGHDTVSWYQQALGQGPQFIFQYYEEEERQRGNFPDRFSGHQFPNYSSELNVNALLLGDSALYLCASSLEGGDSYNEQFFGPGTRLTVL.

This chain links TRBV7-9 with TRBJ2-7, with 8 bases that match TRBD1. V lost 4 bases and J lost 6; bases outside the gene matches: 2. This CDR3 region has 12 residues. Germline CDR1 is SEHNR and CDR2 is FQNEAQ (reference sequence). In DNA, the CDR3 is TGTGCCAGCAGCTGGGACAGGCCCGAGCAGTACTTC. Its protein product is CASSWDRPEQYF.

The chain carries TRBV6-5 and TRBJ1-1, with D possibly TRBD1 on 6 matching bases. Germline values: CDR1 MNHEY, CDR2 SVGAGI. Trimming stripped 7 bases from V and 7 bases from J, with 19 bases between. CDR3 length equals 14 residues. CDR3 sequence reads: CASTPRGGRNEAFF. For the CDR3, the DNA is TGTGCCAGCACCCCCCGGGGGGGCAGGAATGAAGCTTTCTTT.

This chain joins TRBV4-1 and TRBJ2-2, with D possibly TRBD2 on 5 matching bases. CDR1 is MGHRA, CDR2 YSYEKL, per germline. Trimming cost V 4 bases and J 2 bases, with 8 bases left between them. The CDR3 spans 14 residues. This chain's CDR3 is CASSPRENTGELFF. The DNA for the CDR3 is TGCGCCAGCAGCCCGAGGGAAAACACCGGGGAGCTGTTTTTT.

The rearrangement joins TRBV18 to TRBJ1-2; D might be TRBD1 (6 bases). V lost 5 bases and J 8 bases, leaving 18 bases between the germline ends. The germline gives CDR1 KGHSH, CDR2 LQKENI. The CDR3 extends over 14 amino acids. CDR3 loop: CASSKNQGNQGYTF. DNA of the CDR3: TGTGCCAGCTCAAAAAACCAGGGGAACCAAGGCTACACCTTC.

The V and J genes are TRBV30 and TRBJ1-5; D is perhaps TRBD1 (6 bases). V lost 4 bases and J 6 bases, leaving 13 bases between the germline ends. The CDR3 extends over 13 amino acids. Germline lookup yields CDR1 GTSNPN and CDR2 SVGIG (reference sequence). CDR3 protein: CAWTRGGGQPQHF. The CDR3 DNA follows: TGTGCCTGGACTAGGGGGGGAGGTCAGCCCCAGCATTTT.

This clone occurred a few times. V usage is TRBV14 and J usage is TRBJ2-7; the D is unclear. V was pared by 1 base and J by 2 bases, with 9 bases between. The CDR3 extends over 14 amino acids. Germline values: CDR1 SGHDN, CDR2 FVKESK. Here the CDR3 DNA reads TGTGCCAGCAGCCAAGTTTCCGGAGCCTACGAGCAGTACTTC. Protein: CASSQVSGAYEQYF.

The sample holds a few counts of this clone. The rearrangement joins TRBV4-2 to TRBJ1-2; 8 bases are a match to TRBD1. Per the germline V gene, CDR1 is LGHNA and CDR2 is YNFKEQ. The CDR3 has 13 amino acids. Trimming removed 3 bases from V and 8 bases from J; junction bases left unmatched: 5. CDR3 nucleotide sequence: TGTGCCAGCAGCCATGAGACAGGGGAAGGCTACACCTTC. Translating it yields CASSHETGEGYTF.

The chain uses TRBV5-6 and TRBJ1-1; 7 nucleotides match TRBD1. Looked up from germline, CDR1 is SGHDT and CDR2 is YYEEEE. This CDR3 is built from 16 residues. V shed 0 bases and J 1 base; nucleotides not matched to a gene: 6. CDR3 sequence: CASSLGTGVGNTEAFF. The CDR3 region has the DNA TGTGCCAGCAGCTTGGGTACAGGGGTGGGGAACACTGAAGCTTTCTTT.

In this sample, this clone turned up a few times. The chain is built from TRBV2 and TRBJ1-1; tentatively, D is TRBD1 (6 bases). The CDR3 spans 11 residues. The germline V and J ends were trimmed by 8 bases and 11 bases, with 15 bases remaining between them. Germline CDR1 is SNHLY and CDR2 is FYNNEI. CDR3 sequence reads: CASREGVGAFF. The DNA for the CDR3 is TGTGCCAGCCGGGAGGGGGTTGGGGCTTTCTTT. The full variable domain, with the rest looked up from reference TRBV2 and TRBJ1-1, is EPEVTQTPSHQVTQMGQEVILRCVPISNHLYFYWYRQILGQKVEFLVSFYNNEISEKSEIFDDQFSVERPDGSNFTLKIRSTKLEDSAMYFCASREGVGAFFGQGTRLTVV.

The chain carries TRBV29-1 and TRBJ2-1; a possible D gene is TRBD1 (5 bases). In germline, CDR1 is SQVTM, CDR2 ANQGSEA. This CDR3 contains 11 residues. The V and J ends lost 5 bases and 5 bases respectively, with 7 bases between them. The CDR3 DNA follows: TGCAGCGTTCCGGACAACAATGAGCAGTTCTTC. Protein sequence: CSVPDNNEQFF.

This rearrangement joins TRBV6-5 to TRBJ1-1; 10 bases are shared with TRBD1. After removal of 2 bases from V and 1 base from J, the junction contained 4 bases not matched to a gene. This CDR3 is built from 16 residues. Per germline, CDR1 MNHEY and CDR2 SVGAGI. In nucleotides, the CDR3 is TGTGCCAGCAGTTACGGGGACAGGGGTAGGAACACTGAAGCTTTCTTT. This sequence encodes CASSYGDRGRNTEAFF.